The next 18 T cell receptor beta chains were all read from a single sample in a study of shared clonotypes between healthy human individuals. The table came from immunoSEQ multiplex PCR; TCRdb's copy has only in-frame clones and leaves some out. Found here are about 610,000 clones, around 97% of them singletons; the top ten hold 0.057%. Material for sequencing was naive CD4+ T cells sorted from blood. The subset is: CD45RA+ positively selected. The receptors were gathered from a woman aged 30 to 39 in good health.

The V and J genes are TRBV5-1 and TRBJ2-1, with 14 bases fitting TRBD2. V shed 0 bases and J 9 bases; nucleotides not matched to a gene: 8. This CDR3 spans 17 amino acids. Germline CDR1 and CDR2: SGHRS and YFSETQ. The CDR3 loop is CASSLGTSGRLVREQFF. The CDR3 DNA reads as TGCGCCAGCAGCTTGGGGACTAGCGGGAGGCTGGTGCGTGAGCAGTTCTTC.

The V and J genes are TRBV7-2 and TRBJ2-4; 10 bases line up with TRBD1. This CDR3 spans 14 amino acids. Per germline, CDR1 SGHTA and CDR2 FQGNSA. V dropped 6 bases and J dropped 5; count of bases not matched to a gene: 4. As DNA, the CDR3 is TGTGCCAGCAGGCCCGGGACAGGGGAAAACATTCAGTACTTC. Translated, it gives CASRPGTGENIQYF.

J is TRBJ1-2 and V is TRBV4-2, with D possibly TRBD1 on 5 matching bases. This CDR3 contains 15 residues. Trimming took 4 bases from V and 5 from J, leaving 17 bases between them. The germline V gene has CDR1 LGHNA and CDR2 YNFKEQ. The CDR3 DNA reads as TGTGCCAGCAGCCGGTCCACGGCAGGGCTATATGGCTACACCTTC. Protein product: CASSRSTAGLYGYTF.

The chain couples TRBV28 to TRBJ2-5; 7 positions match TRBD1. The J call may not be correct, given that the DNA end is closer to TRBJ2-7. The CDR3 length is 14 residues. Germline V lookup: CDR1 MDHEN, CDR2 SYDVKM. This CDR3 reads CASSLRGPPYEQYF. For the CDR3, the DNA is TGTGCCAGCAGTTTAAGGGGGCCCCCCTACGAGCAGTACTTC.

The V and J genes are TRBV27 and TRBJ2-7, with 9 positions matching TRBD1. Germline V gene lookup returns CDR1 MNHEY and CDR2 SMNVEV (reference sequence). This CDR3 has 15 amino acids. V trimming: 10 bases; J trimming: 4 bases; junction bases outside the gene matches: 14. The DNA for the CDR3 is TGTGCCACCTTATCCGGGACGGACAGGGGTTACGAGCAGTACTTC. Its protein product is CATLSGTDRGYEQYF.

The rearrangement joins TRBV27 to TRBJ1-4; 7 nucleotides agree with TRBD1. J gave up 2 bases and V 5 bases, and 8 bases lay outside the gene matches. The CDR3 spans 16 residues. The germline CDR1 and CDR2 sequences are MNHEY and SMNVEV (reference sequence). CDR3 nucleotide sequence: TGTGCCAGCAGTCTATATGGACAGGCGACTAATGAAAAACTGTTTTTT. This translates into CASSLYGQATNEKLFF. Filled out from reference TRBV27 and TRBJ1-4, the complete variable domain reads EAQVTQNPRYLITVTGKKLTVTCSQNMNHEYMSWYRQDPGLGLRQIYYSMNVEVTDKGDVPEGYKVSRKEKRNFPLILESPSPNQTSLYFCASSLYGQATNEKLFFGSGTQLSVL.

This chain connects TRBV7-2 to TRBJ2-6, with TRBD1 matching 7 bases. The trim removed 6 bases at V and 0 bases at J, leaving 5 bases unmatched. This CDR3 is 16 amino acids long. Germline-derived CDR1 and CDR2 are SGHTA and FQGNSA. CDR3 sequence: CASRGQESSGANVLTF. CDR3 nucleotides: TGTGCCAGCAGAGGACAGGAAAGCTCTGGGGCCAACGTCCTGACTTTC.

V gene TRBV29-1 combines with J gene TRBJ2-1, with TRBD2 matching 10 bases. The CDR3 contains 13 residues. Germline V CDR1 and CDR2: SQVTM, ANQGSEA. Trimming took 7 bases from V and 8 from J; bases not matched to a gene: 8. CDR3 region: CSATSGTGDEQFF. The CDR3 nucleotides are TGCAGCGCAACTAGCGGGACGGGGGATGAGCAGTTCTTC.

The V gene is TRBV4-1, the J gene TRBJ1-6; D is unclear. CDR1 is MGHRA and CDR2 is YSYEKL in the germline V gene. V lost 1 base, J lost 5 bases, and 15 bases lay in between. The CDR3 totals 17 residues. CDR3 loop: CASSQVIGAGNNSPLHF. The CDR3, as DNA: TGCGCCAGCAGCCAAGTTATTGGTGCAGGCAATAATTCACCCCTCCACTTT.

A word on this clone: Other DNA sequences in the sample encode the same CDR3. V and J are TRBV18 and TRBJ1-1, with D possibly TRBD1 on 5 matching bases. This CDR3 is built from 13 residues. Germline-derived CDR1 and CDR2 are KGHSH and LQKENI. V was cut by 4 bases and J by 1 base, with 7 bases left in between. The CDR3 DNA is TGTGCCAGCTCACGTGACAGGAACACTGAAGCTTTCTTT. Translated, it gives CASSRDRNTEAFF.

V and J are TRBV4-1 and TRBJ2-3, with D maybe TRBD1 (5 bases). Germline V gives CDR1 MGHRA, CDR2 YSYEKL. The CDR3 covers 16 residues. Trimming took off 5 bases at V and 5 bases at J, with 20 bases between the two ends. Written as DNA, the CDR3 is TGCGCCAGCAGCTCTTCCAGGGTCCTTGATGTAGATACGCAGTATTTT. This translates into CASSSSRVLDVDTQYF.

The gene calls are TRBV10-2 and TRBJ1-1; D is unresolved. V lost 4 bases to trimming and J lost 0 bases, with 9 bases between them. The CDR3 is 14 amino acids. CDR1 WSHSY and CDR2 SAAADI come from the germline V gene. In nucleotides, the CDR3 is TGCGCCAGCAGTGTCCCGGGGATGAACACTGAAGCTTTCTTT. This sequence encodes CASSVPGMNTEAFF.

The chain is built from TRBV27 and TRBJ2-5; D may be TRBD2 (5 bases). TRBJ2-7 explains the end of the DNA better; the J call may be wrong. This CDR3 region has 12 residues. The V gene's germline CDR1 is MNHEY and CDR2 SMNVEV (reference sequence). In DNA form, the CDR3 reads TGTGCCAGCAGTTCCGGGACCTACGAGCAGTACTTC. This gives the protein CASSSGTYEQYF.

This chain links TRBV6-5 with TRBJ2-1; a weak D match, TRBD1 (5 bases). V was shortened by 4 bases and J by 5 bases, with 15 bases between the two germline ends. The V gene's germline CDR1 is MNHEY and CDR2 SVGAGI. The CDR3 length is 15 residues. DNA of the CDR3: TGTGCCAGCAGTTCGGTACGAGACAGCCACAATGAGCAGTTCTTC. Residues: CASSSVRDSHNEQFF.

This rearrangement joins TRBV4-2 to TRBJ1-1; D gene uncertain. The germline CDR1 and CDR2 sequences are LGHNA and YNFKEQ. Trimming took off 4 bases at V and 1 base at J, with 10 bases between the two ends. CDR3 length equals 14 residues. CDR3 in amino acids: CASSPQTENTEAFF. The CDR3 bases are TGTGCCAGCAGCCCTCAGACTGAGAACACTGAAGCTTTCTTT.

This sequence joins TRBV28 and TRBJ2-1, with D unclear. V was trimmed by 5 bases and J by 8 bases, leaving 7 bases between them. Germline-derived CDR1 and CDR2 are MDHEN and SYDVKM. CDR3 length: 11 amino acids. CDR3 amino acids: CASSISYEQFF. Here the CDR3 DNA reads TGTGCCAGCAGTATATCTTATGAGCAGTTCTTC.

The chain links TRBV9 to TRBJ1-1; D is ambiguous. Looked up from germline, CDR1 is SGDLS and CDR2 is YYNGEE. V was clipped by 2 bases and J by 3 bases, with 8 bases between them. The CDR3 spans 13 residues. The CDR3 sequence: CASSVRSDTEAFF. The CDR3 bases are TGTGCCAGCAGCGTCCGGTCGGACACTGAAGCTTTCTTT.

This clone came up a few times. The chain joins TRBV4-2 to TRBJ2-3; D possibly corresponds to TRBD1 (6 bases). Germline values: CDR1 LGHNA, CDR2 YNFKEQ. CDR3 length: 13 amino acids. V was trimmed by 3 bases and J by 5 bases, leaving 9 bases between them. CDR3 protein: CASSQAGVDTQYF. The CDR3 coding sequence is TGTGCCAGCAGCCAGGCAGGGGTAGATACGCAGTATTTT.